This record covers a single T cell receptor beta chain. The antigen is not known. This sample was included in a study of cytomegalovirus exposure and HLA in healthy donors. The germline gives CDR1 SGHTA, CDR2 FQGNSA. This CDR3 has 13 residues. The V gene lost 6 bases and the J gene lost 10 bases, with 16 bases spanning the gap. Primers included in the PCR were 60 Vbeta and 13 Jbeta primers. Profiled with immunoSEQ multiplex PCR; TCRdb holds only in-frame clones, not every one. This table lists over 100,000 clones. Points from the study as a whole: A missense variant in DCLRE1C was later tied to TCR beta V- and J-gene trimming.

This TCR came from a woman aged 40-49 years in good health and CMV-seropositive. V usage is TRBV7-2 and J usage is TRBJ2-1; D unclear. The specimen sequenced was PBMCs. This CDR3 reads CASRTQQGGEQFF. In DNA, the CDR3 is TGTGCCAGCAGAACGCAACAAGGCGGAGAGCAGTTCTTC. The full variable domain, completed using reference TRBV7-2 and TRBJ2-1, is GAGVSQSPSNKVTEKGKDVELRCDPISGHTALYWYRQSLGQGLEFLIYFQGNSAPDKSGLPSDRFSAERTGGSVSTLTIQRTQQEDSAVYLCASRTQQGGEQFFGPGTRLTVL.